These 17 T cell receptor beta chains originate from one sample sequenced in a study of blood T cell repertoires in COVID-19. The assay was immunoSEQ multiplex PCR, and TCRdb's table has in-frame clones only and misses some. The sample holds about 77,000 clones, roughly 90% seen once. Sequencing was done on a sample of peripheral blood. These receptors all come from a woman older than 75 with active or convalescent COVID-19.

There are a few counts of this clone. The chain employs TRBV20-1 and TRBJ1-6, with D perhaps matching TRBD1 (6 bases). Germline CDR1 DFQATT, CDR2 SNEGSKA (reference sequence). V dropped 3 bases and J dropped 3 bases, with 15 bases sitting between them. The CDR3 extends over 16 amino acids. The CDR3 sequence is CSASGIRGLYNSPLHF. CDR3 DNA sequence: TGCAGTGCTAGTGGGATCAGGGGTCTCTATAATTCACCCCTCCACTTT.

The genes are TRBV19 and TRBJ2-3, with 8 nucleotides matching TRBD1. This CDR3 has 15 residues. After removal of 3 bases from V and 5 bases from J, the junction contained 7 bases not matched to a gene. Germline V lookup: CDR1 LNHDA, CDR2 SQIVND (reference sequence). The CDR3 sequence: CASSIQAGGLDTQYF. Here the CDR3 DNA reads TGTGCCAGTAGTATCCAGGCAGGGGGCTTAGATACGCAGTATTTT.

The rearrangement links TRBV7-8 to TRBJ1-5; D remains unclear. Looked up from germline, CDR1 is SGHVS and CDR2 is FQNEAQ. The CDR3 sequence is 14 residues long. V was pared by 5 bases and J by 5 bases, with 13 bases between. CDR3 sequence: CASSPAQIDQPQHF. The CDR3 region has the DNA TGTGCCAGCAGCCCCGCTCAGATCGATCAGCCCCAGCATTTT. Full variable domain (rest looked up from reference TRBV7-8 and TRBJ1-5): GAGVSQSPRYKVAKRGQDVALRCDPISGHVSLFWYQQALGQGPEFLTYFQNEAQLDKSGLPSDRFFAERPEGSVSTLKIQRTQQEDSAVYLCASSPAQIDQPQHFGDGTRLSIL.

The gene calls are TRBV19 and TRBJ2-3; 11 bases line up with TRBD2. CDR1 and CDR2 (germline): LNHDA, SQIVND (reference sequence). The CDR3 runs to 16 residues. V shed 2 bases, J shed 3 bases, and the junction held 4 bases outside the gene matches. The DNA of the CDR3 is TGTGCCAGTAGTATATCTAGCGGGGGGCCAACAGATACGCAGTATTTT. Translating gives CASSISSGGPTDTQYF. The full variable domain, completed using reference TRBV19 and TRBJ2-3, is DGGITQSPKYLFRKEGQNVTLSCEQNLNHDAMYWYRQDPGQGLRLIYYSQIVNDFQKGDIAEGYSVSREKKESFPLTVTSAQKNPTAFYLCASSISSGGPTDTQYFGPGTRLTVL.

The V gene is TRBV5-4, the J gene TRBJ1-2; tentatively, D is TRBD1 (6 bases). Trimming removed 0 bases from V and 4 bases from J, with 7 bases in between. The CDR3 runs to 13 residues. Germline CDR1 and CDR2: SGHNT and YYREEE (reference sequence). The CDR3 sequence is CASSLGTAYGYTF. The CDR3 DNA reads TGTGCCAGCAGCTTGGGGACAGCCTATGGCTACACCTTC. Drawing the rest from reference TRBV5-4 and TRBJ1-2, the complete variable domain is ETGVTQSPTHLIKTRGQQVTLRCSSQSGHNTVSWYQQALGQGPQFIFQYYREEENGRGNFPPRFSGLQFPNYSSELNVNALELDDSALYLCASSLGTAYGYTFGSGTRLTVV.

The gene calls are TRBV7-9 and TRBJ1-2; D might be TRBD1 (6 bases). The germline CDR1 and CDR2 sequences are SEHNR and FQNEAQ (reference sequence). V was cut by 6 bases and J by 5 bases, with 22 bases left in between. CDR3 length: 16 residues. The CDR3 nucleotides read TGTGCCAGCAGTTCCCGTCGCACGGACAGCTTGTATGGCTACACCTTC. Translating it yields CASSSRRTDSLYGYTF.

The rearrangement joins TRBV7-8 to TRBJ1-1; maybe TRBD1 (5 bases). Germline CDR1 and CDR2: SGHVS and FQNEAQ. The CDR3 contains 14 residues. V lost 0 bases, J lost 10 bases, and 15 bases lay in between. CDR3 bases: TGTGCCAGCAGCTTAGCGTCCCCAGGGTCGGGAGCTTTCTTT. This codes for CASSLASPGSGAFF.

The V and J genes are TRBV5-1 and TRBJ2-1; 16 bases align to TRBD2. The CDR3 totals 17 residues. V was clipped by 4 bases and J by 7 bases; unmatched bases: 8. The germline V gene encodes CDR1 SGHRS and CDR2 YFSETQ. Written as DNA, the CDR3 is TGCGCCAGCAGCCGCGGGACTAGCGGGGGGGCAAGGAATGAGCAGTTCTTC. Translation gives CASSRGTSGGARNEQFF.

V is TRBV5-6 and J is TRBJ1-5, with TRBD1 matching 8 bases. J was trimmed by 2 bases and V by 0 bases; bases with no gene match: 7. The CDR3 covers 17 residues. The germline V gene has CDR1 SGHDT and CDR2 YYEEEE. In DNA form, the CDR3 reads TGTGCCAGCAGCTTGGAAGGACAGGGAATCGGCAATCAGCCCCAGCATTTT. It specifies CASSLEGQGIGNQPQHF.

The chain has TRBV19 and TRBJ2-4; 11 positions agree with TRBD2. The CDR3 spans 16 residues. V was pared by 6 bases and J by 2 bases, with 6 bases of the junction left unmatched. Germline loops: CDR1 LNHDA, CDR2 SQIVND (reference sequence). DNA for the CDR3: TGTGCCAGTAGGCCTAGCGGGGGGATTACCAAAAACATTCAGTACTTC. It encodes CASRPSGGITKNIQYF.

The chain's CDR3 is CASSSQTGIDYEQYF. DNA of the CDR3: TGCGCCAGCAGCTCTCAGACAGGGATCGACTACGAGCAGTACTTC. The chain has TRBV5-1 and TRBJ2-7; TRBD1 matches at 7 bases. The CDR3 is made up of 15 amino acids. Germline-derived CDR1 and CDR2 are SGHRS and YFSETQ. V lost 3 bases to trimming and J lost 3 bases; unmatched junction nucleotides: 9.

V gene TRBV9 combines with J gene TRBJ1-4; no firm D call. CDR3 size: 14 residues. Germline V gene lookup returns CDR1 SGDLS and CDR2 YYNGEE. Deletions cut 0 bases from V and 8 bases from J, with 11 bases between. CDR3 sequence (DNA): TGTGCCAGCAGCGTAGCTGGAAGAGGGGAAAAACTGTTTTTT. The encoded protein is CASSVAGRGEKLFF.

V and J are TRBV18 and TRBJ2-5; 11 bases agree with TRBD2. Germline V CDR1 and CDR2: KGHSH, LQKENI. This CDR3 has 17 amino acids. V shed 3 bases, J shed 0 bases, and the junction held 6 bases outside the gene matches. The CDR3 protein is CASSPLAGGSYQETQYF. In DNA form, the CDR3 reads TGTGCCAGCTCACCCCTAGCGGGGGGCTCGTACCAAGAGACCCAGTACTTC.

The CDR3 sequence is CASSQPKGARGQTGELFF. The CDR3 DNA reads TGCGCCAGCAGCCAGCCTAAGGGGGCAAGGGGGCAAACCGGGGAGCTGTTTTTT. This chain joins TRBV4-1 and TRBJ2-2, with 7 bases that match TRBD1. CDR3 size: 18 residues. The germline V gene has CDR1 MGHRA and CDR2 YSYEKL. The V and J ends lost 3 bases and 5 bases, in that order; junction bases with no gene match: 15.

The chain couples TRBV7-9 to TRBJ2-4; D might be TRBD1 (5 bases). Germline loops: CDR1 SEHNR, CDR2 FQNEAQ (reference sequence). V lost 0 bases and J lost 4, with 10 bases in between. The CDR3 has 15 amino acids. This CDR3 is CASSLALAGKNIQYF. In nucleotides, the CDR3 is TGTGCCAGCAGCTTAGCCCTTGCAGGGAAAAACATTCAGTACTTC. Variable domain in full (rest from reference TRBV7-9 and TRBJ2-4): DTGVSQNPRHKITKRGQNVTFRCDPISEHNRLYWYRQTLGQGPEFLTYFQNEAQLEKSRLLSDRFSAERPKGSFSTLEIQRTEQGDSAMYLCASSLALAGKNIQYFGAGTRLSVL.

CDR3 coding DNA: TGTGCCAGCAGCCAAGATCCCGGCTCCTACAATGAGCAGTTCTTC. As protein: CASSQDPGSYNEQFF. V gene TRBV3-1 (or the pseudogene TRBV3-2) combines with J gene TRBJ2-1; the D is unclear. Germline V lookup: CDR1 LGHDT, CDR2 YNNKEL (reference sequence). V gave up 0 bases and J gave up 0 bases, with 6 bases separating them. There are 15 residues in the CDR3.

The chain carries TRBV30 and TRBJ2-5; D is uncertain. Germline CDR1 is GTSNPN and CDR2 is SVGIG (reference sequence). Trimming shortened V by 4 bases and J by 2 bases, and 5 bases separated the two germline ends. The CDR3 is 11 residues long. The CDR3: CAWTGQETQYF. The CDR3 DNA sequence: TGTGCCTGGACAGGACAAGAGACCCAGTACTTC.